These 9 T cell receptor beta chains came from one sample sequenced in a study of cytomegalovirus exposure and HLA in healthy donors. The table came from immunoSEQ multiplex PCR; TCRdb's copy has only in-frame clones and leaves some out. The sample yields 150,000 or so clones, around 84% seen once. Input material: PBMCs. These receptors all come from a human donor in good health.

The chain uses TRBV7-8 and TRBJ1-1; 9 bases map to TRBD1. The germline V gene has CDR1 SGHVS and CDR2 FQNEAQ. The CDR3 sequence is 18 residues long. V shed 5 bases, J shed 1 base, and the junction held 14 bases outside the gene matches. The CDR3 DNA reads TGTGCCAGCAGCCTGGGACAGGGAAGGCGTGTGGGGAACACTGAAGCTTTCTTT. This sequence encodes CASSLGQGRRVGNTEAFF.

The CDR3 DNA follows: TGTGCCAGCTCCCAGAGAGGGACAGATAGCAATCAGCCCCAGCATTTT. It translates to CASSQRGTDSNQPQHF. The rearrangement uses TRBV18 and TRBJ1-5; 7 bases are shared with TRBD1. Germline V gives CDR1 KGHSH, CDR2 LQKENI. The CDR3 totals 16 residues. Unmatched junction bases numbered 8, after V lost 6 bases and J lost 0 bases.

The J gene is TRBJ1-1, the V gene TRBV29-1; D perhaps matches TRBD1 (5 bases). This CDR3 contains 11 residues. CDR1 and CDR2 from the germline V gene are SQVTM and ANQGSEA. With 2 bases removed from V and 7 bases from J, the gap between germline ends came to 8 bases. The CDR3 region has the DNA TGCAGCGTTGAACCCGACAGTGAAGCTTTCTTT. As protein: CSVEPDSEAFF.

V and J are TRBV25-1 and TRBJ2-7; the D gene is possibly TRBD2 (6 bases). The germline CDR1 and CDR2 sequences are MGHDK and SYGVNS. V was clipped by 3 bases and J by 7 bases, with 19 bases between them. This CDR3 is 15 amino acids long. CDR3: CASSESGVSSWEQYF. The CDR3 DNA is TGTGCCAGCAGTGAGTCGGGGGTATCGTCTTGGGAGCAGTACTTC.

In its sample, this clone was seen once. This sequence joins TRBV7-8 and TRBJ1-2; 8 nucleotides align to TRBD1. Germline V gene lookup returns CDR1 SGHVS and CDR2 FQNEAQ. Unmatched junction bases numbered 13, after V lost 5 bases and J lost 8 bases. CDR3 size: 15 residues. The CDR3 DNA reads TGTGCCAGCAGCCTGGGACAGGCTCTGGGTTGGGGCTACACCTTC. Protein sequence: CASSLGQALGWGYTF. Together with reference TRBV7-8 and TRBJ1-2, the CDR3 gives the full variable domain: GAGVSQSPRYKVAKRGQDVALRCDPISGHVSLFWYQQALGQGPEFLTYFQNEAQLDKSGLPSDRFFAERPEGSVSTLKIQRTQQEDSAVYLCASSLGQALGWGYTFGSGTRLTVV.

The chain links TRBV19 to TRBJ1-5, with D possibly matching TRBD1 (5 bases). CDR3 length equals 12 residues. CDR1 and CDR2 from the germline V gene are LNHDA and SQIVND (reference sequence). Trimming removed 3 bases at V and 7 bases at J, with 7 bases between. The CDR3 sequence: CASSMAGQPQHF. CDR3 bases: TGTGCCAGTAGTATGGCAGGGCAGCCCCAGCATTTT.

The chain is built from TRBV7-8 and TRBJ1-4, with TRBD1 matching 10 bases. V lost 1 base, J lost 5 bases, and 1 base stayed unmatched. The CDR3 sequence is 15 residues long. In germline, CDR1 is SGHVS, CDR2 FQNEAQ. CDR3 sequence reads: CASSLGTGGNEKLFF. The DNA of the CDR3 is TGTGCCAGCAGCTTAGGGACAGGGGGGAATGAAAAACTGTTTTTT. The complete variable domain, with remaining parts taken from reference TRBV7-8 and TRBJ1-4, reads GAGVSQSPRYKVAKRGQDVALRCDPISGHVSLFWYQQALGQGPEFLTYFQNEAQLDKSGLPSDRFFAERPEGSVSTLKIQRTQQEDSAVYLCASSLGTGGNEKLFFGSGTQLSVL.

A word on this clone: Relative to the germline gene, one junction end is altered; a read error may explain this. V gene TRBV7-7 combines with J gene TRBJ2-5; maybe TRBD2 (5 bases). The CDR3 has 13 residues. Germline-derived CDR1 and CDR2 are SSHAT and FNYEAQ (reference sequence). The CDR3 loop is CASSSDSAGTQYF. The CDR3 DNA follows: TGTGCTAGCAGCTCGGACTCCGCCGGGACCCAGTACTTC.

This clone was observed a handful of times. The rearrangement uses TRBV29-1 and TRBJ1-2; possibly TRBD1 for D (5 bases). The V end lost 4 bases, the J end lost 6 bases, and 9 bases lay between the germline ends. Germline V lookup: CDR1 SQVTM, CDR2 ANQGSEA. This CDR3 contains 11 residues. The CDR3 protein is CSVGGADGYTF. CDR3 bases: TGCAGCGTTGGGGGCGCCGATGGCTACACCTTC. Full variable domain (rest looked up from reference TRBV29-1 and TRBJ1-2): SAVISQKPSRDICQRGTSLTIQCQVDSQVTMMFWYRQQPGQSLTLIATANQGSEATYESGFVIDKFPISRPNLTFSTLTVSNMSPEDSSIYLCSVGGADGYTFGSGTRLTVV.